This is a list of T cell receptor beta chains from one sample in a study of OX40 agonist ivuxolimab in advanced cancers. TCRdb's table, derived via immunoSEQ multiplex PCR, lists solely in-frame clones and lacks some. Here the sample spans tens of thousands of clones, about nine tenths being singletons. This specimen consisted of CD4+ or CD8+ T cells sorted from blood, obtained in a trial of the OX40 agonist ivuxolimab. All receptors derive from an adult with an advanced solid tumor such as melanoma, head and neck, liver or kidney cancer. Both conserved end residues are part of each CDR3. The D gene is left open where the match is weak. Expanded clones get a size class; other rows say once, few or many, or leave the size out.

V gene: TRBV27
clone size: .
J gene: TRBJ2-3
D gene: .
CDR3 protein: CASSLSWWTDTDTQYF
CDR3 DNA: TGTGCCAGCAGTTTATCGTGGTGGACAGACACAGATACGCAGTATTTT

V gene: TRBV13
clone size: .
J gene: TRBJ2-4
D gene: TRBD1
CDR3 protein: CASSPTQGALGIQYF
CDR3 DNA: TGTGCCAGCAGCCCAACACAGGGGGCATTGGGCATTCAGTACTTC

V gene: TRBV6-1
clone size: .
J gene: TRBJ2-2
D gene: .
CDR3 protein: CASSEFRNTGELFF
CDR3 DNA: TGTGCCAGCAGTGAATTTAGGAACACCGGGGAGCTGTTTTTT

V gene: TRBV28
clone size: .
J gene: TRBJ1-2
D gene: .
CDR3 protein: CASRDPKTGFYGYTF
CDR3 DNA: TGTGCCAGCAGGGACCCTAAAACAGGGTTCTATGGCTACACCTTC

V gene: TRBV9
clone size: .
J gene: TRBJ1-4
D gene: .
CDR3 protein: CASSLRSEDEKLFF
CDR3 DNA: TGTGCCAGCAGCCTGAGGTCGGAGGATGAAAAACTGTTTTTT

V gene: TRBV28
clone size: few
J gene: TRBJ2-2
D gene: TRBD1
CDR3 protein: CASSLIGQGSTGELFF
CDR3 DNA: TGTGCCAGCAGTTTGATAGGACAGGGATCGACCGGGGAGCTGTTTTTT

V gene: TRBV11-2
clone size: .
J gene: TRBJ1-4
D gene: .
CDR3 protein: CASTQGLGAEKLFF
CDR3 DNA: TGTGCCAGCACCCAGGGACTGGGGGCTGAAAAACTGTTTTTT

V gene: TRBV6-1
clone size: .
J gene: TRBJ2-2
D gene: TRBD1
CDR3 protein: CASSEGGQGQGGELFF
CDR3 DNA: TGTGCCAGCAGTGAAGGGGGACAGGGGCAGGGCGGGGAGCTGTTTTTT

V gene: TRBV5-1
clone size: .
J gene: TRBJ1-4
D gene: .
CDR3 protein: CASSLWTASNEKLFF
CDR3 DNA: TGCGCCAGCAGCTTGTGGACGGCCTCTAATGAAAAACTGTTTTTT

V gene: TRBV19
clone size: .
J gene: TRBJ2-7
D gene: TRBD1
CDR3 protein: CASSMVTGGYEQYF
CDR3 DNA: TGTGCCAGTAGTATGGTGACAGGGGGTTACGAGCAGTACTTC

V gene: TRBV2
clone size: .
J gene: TRBJ2-2
D gene: .
CDR3 protein: CASIFAGELFF
CDR3 DNA: TGTGCCAGCATATTCGCCGGGGAGCTGTTTTTT

V gene: TRBV7-9
clone size: .
J gene: TRBJ2-7
D gene: .
CDR3 protein: CASSPPAVYEQYF
CDR3 DNA: TGTGCCAGCAGCCCCCCGGCAGTCTACGAGCAGTACTTC

V gene: TRBV4-1
clone size: .
J gene: TRBJ2-1
D gene: .
CDR3 protein: CASSQEGQGNREQFF
CDR3 DNA: TGCGCCAGCAGCCAAGAAGGTCAGGGTAATCGCGAGCAGTTCTTC

V gene: TRBV28
clone size: .
J gene: TRBJ1-1
D gene: TRBD1
CDR3 protein: CASSPGDSLGTPEAFF
CDR3 DNA: TGTGCCAGCAGTCCCGGGGACAGTTTAGGGACTCCTGAAGCTTTCTTT

V gene: TRBV5-4
clone size: .
J gene: TRBJ2-7
D gene: .
CDR3 protein: CASSQDSTGSYEQYF
CDR3 DNA: TGTGCCAGCAGCCAAGACTCGACTGGATCCTACGAGCAGTACTTC

V gene: TRBV7-9
clone size: .
J gene: TRBJ2-7
D gene: .
CDR3 protein: CASSLAAGVRSYEQYF
CDR3 DNA: TGTGCCAGCAGCTTAGCTGCAGGGGTTAGGTCCTACGAGCAGTACTTC

V gene: TRBV7-3
clone size: .
J gene: TRBJ2-3
D gene: .
CDR3 protein: CASSSQPELSTDTQYF
CDR3 DNA: TGTGCCAGCAGCTCCCAGCCGGAGCTTAGCACAGATACGCAGTATTTT

V gene: TRBV2
clone size: .
J gene: TRBJ2-1
D gene: TRBD1
CDR3 protein: CASSHPGTGVFNEQFF
CDR3 DNA: TGTGCCAGCAGCCACCCCGGGACAGGGGTTTTCAATGAGCAGTTCTTC

V gene: TRBV7-2
clone size: .
J gene: TRBJ2-5
D gene: .
CDR3 protein: CHQETQYF
CDR3 DNA: TGTCACCAAGAGACCCAGTACTTC

V gene: TRBV7-8
clone size: .
J gene: TRBJ2-7
D gene: TRBD2
CDR3 protein: CASSPPLAGKGNEQYF
CDR3 DNA: TGTGCCAGCAGCCCACCACTAGCGGGAAAGGGAAACGAGCAGTACTTC

V gene: TRBV5-4
clone size: .
J gene: TRBJ2-3
D gene: .
CDR3 protein: CASSLVRGDTQYF
CDR3 DNA: TGTGCCAGCAGCTTGGTCCGAGGGGATACGCAGTATTTT

V gene: TRBV12-5
clone size: .
J gene: TRBJ2-3
D gene: TRBD1
CDR3 protein: CASGSQGAGDTQYF
CDR3 DNA: TGTGCTAGTGGTTCCCAGGGGGCAGGAGATACGCAGTATTTT

V gene: TRBV19
clone size: .
J gene: TRBJ2-2
D gene: .
CDR3 protein: CASSTRSGFTGELFF
CDR3 DNA: TGTGCCAGTAGTACACGATCAGGGTTCACCGGGGAGCTGTTTTTT

V gene: TRBV4-1
clone size: .
J gene: TRBJ2-1
D gene: TRBD2
CDR3 protein: CASSQDAAGGNEQFF
CDR3 DNA: TGCGCCAGCAGCCAAGACGCGGCGGGGGGCAATGAGCAGTTCTTC

V gene: TRBV5-8
clone size: few
J gene: TRBJ1-6
D gene: .
CDR3 protein: CASSLGALAYSPLHF
CDR3 DNA: TGTGCCAGCAGCTTGGGGGCGTTGGCGTATTCACCCCTCCACTTT

V gene: TRBV29-1
clone size: .
J gene: TRBJ1-4
D gene: .
CDR3 protein: CSVDRDEKLFF
CDR3 DNA: TGCAGCGTTGACAGGGATGAAAAACTGTTTTTT

V gene: TRBV7-2
clone size: .
J gene: TRBJ1-2
D gene: .
CDR3 protein: CASSLDSDYGYTF
CDR3 DNA: TGTGCCAGCAGCTTAGACTCGGACTATGGCTACACCTTC

V gene: TRBV18
clone size: .
J gene: TRBJ1-1
D gene: TRBD1
CDR3 protein: CASSGDRNTEAFF
CDR3 DNA: TGTGCCAGCTCAGGGGACAGGAACACTGAAGCTTTCTTT

V gene: TRBV18
clone size: .
J gene: TRBJ2-2
D gene: .
CDR3 protein: CASSPSRDMPGELFF
CDR3 DNA: TGTGCCAGCTCACCAAGCAGGGACATGCCCGGGGAGCTGTTTTTT

V gene: TRBV6-1
clone size: .
J gene: TRBJ1-1
D gene: .
CDR3 protein: CASRGDWSGTEAFF
CDR3 DNA: TGTGCCAGCAGGGGGGATTGGTCGGGCACTGAAGCTTTCTTT

V gene: TRBV4-2
clone size: .
J gene: TRBJ2-7
D gene: TRBD2
CDR3 protein: CASNSGAGLAYEQYF
CDR3 DNA: TGTGCCAGCAACTCCGGGGCAGGACTAGCCTACGAGCAGTACTTC

V gene: TRBV27
clone size: .
J gene: TRBJ2-1
D gene: TRBD1
CDR3 protein: CASSLIAPRQGNHNEQFF
CDR3 DNA: TGTGCCAGCAGTCTTATAGCGCCGAGACAGGGGAACCACAATGAGCAGTTCTTC

V gene: TRBV11-2
clone size: .
J gene: TRBJ2-7
D gene: .
CDR3 protein: CASSLVEQYF
CDR3 DNA: TGTGCCAGCAGCTTAGTCGAGCAGTACTTC

V gene: TRBV6-1
clone size: once
J gene: TRBJ2-7
D gene: .
CDR3 protein: CASSELDRTYEQYF
CDR3 DNA: TGTGCCAGCAGTGAGCTGGACAGAACCTACGAGCAGTACTTC

V gene: TRBV21-1
clone size: once
J gene: TRBJ2-2
D gene: .
CDR3 protein: CASSNHTPGGELFF
CDR3 DNA: TGTGCCAGCAGCAATCATACTCCCGGCGGGGAGCTGTTTTTT

V gene: TRBV9
clone size: .
J gene: TRBJ2-1
D gene: .
CDR3 protein: CASSVEVADNEQFF
CDR3 DNA: TGTGCCAGCAGCGTAGAAGTTGCGGACAATGAGCAGTTCTTC

V gene: TRBV7-3
clone size: .
J gene: TRBJ2-1
D gene: .
CDR3 protein: CASSLTGFEQFF
CDR3 DNA: TGTGCCAGCAGCTTAACGGGATTTGAGCAGTTCTTC

V gene: TRBV10-3
clone size: .
J gene: TRBJ1-1
D gene: .
CDR3 protein: CAISEYMVNTEAFF
CDR3 DNA: TGTGCCATCAGTGAGTATATGGTCAACACTGAAGCTTTCTTT